This is a list of T cell receptor beta chains from one sample in a study of T cells in Graves' hyperthyroidism and ophthalmopathy. A single record per CDR3 protein comes from TCRdb applying MiXCR to the multiplex PCR reads. The sample has roughly 100,000 distinct CDR3 sequences, around 50% seen once. Sequenced: blood. Receptor source: a middle-aged woman with Graves' hyperthyroidism. Both conserved end residues are part of each CDR3. The D gene is left open where the match is weak. Clone size, where shown, is once, few, many, or a class for clones that have expanded.

clone_size	v_call	j_call	d_call	cdr3_nt	cdr3_aa
-	TRBV20-1	TRBJ2-5	TRBD2	TGCAGTGCTCCGGGACTAGCGGGAGCTGAGACCCAGTACTTC	CSAPGLAGAETQYF
-	TRBV29-1	TRBJ2-7	-	TGCAGCAGTGTAGGGACATGGAGCGACTACGAGCAGTACTTC	CSSVGTWSDYEQYF
once	TRBV2	TRBJ2-6	-	TGTGCCAGCAGTGAAAGGGGGGCCAACGTCCTGACTTTC	CASSERGANVLTF
many	TRBV7-8	TRBJ1-4	-	TGTGCCAGCAGCTACAGCCGTTATAATGAAAAACTGTTTTTT	CASSYSRYNEKLFF
many	TRBV7-6	TRBJ2-3	-	TGTGCCAGCAGCTTAGCCCTTAGCGGAGCGAGCACAGATACGCAGTATTTT	CASSLALSGASTDTQYF
-	TRBV7-3	TRBJ1-3	TRBD1	TGTGCCAGCAGCCTCCTCTCGGGACAGGGGGCGACTGGCTTAAACACCATATATTTT	CASSLLSGQGATGLNTIYF
-	TRBV2	TRBJ1-3	TRBD1	TGTGCCGGAGGACAGGGCTATGGCTTAAACACCATATATTTT	CAGGQGYGLNTIYF
-	TRBV7-2	TRBJ1-1	TRBD1	TGTGCCAGCAGCTTAAGACAGGGACCCCCAGCTTTCTTT	CASSLRQGPPAFF
many	TRBV5-6	TRBJ1-2	TRBD1	TGTGCCAGCAGCATGACAGGGACTCACTATGGCTACACCTTC	CASSMTGTHYGYTF
many	TRBV5-1	TRBJ1-6	-	TGCGCCAGCAGCTTGGGGCAGGGGCATAATTCACCCCTCCACTTT	CASSLGQGHNSPLHF
few	TRBV20-1	TRBJ1-6	-	TGCAGTGCTAGGGGGGGTACGGTGAATTCACCCCTCCACTTT	CSARGGTVNSPLHF
-	TRBV15	TRBJ1-3	TRBD1	TGTGCCACCAGCAGATCGGACAGGGGGCGACCTGGAAACACCATATATTTT	CATSRSDRGRPGNTIYF
once	TRBV7-2	TRBJ1-2	-	TGTGCCAGCAGCTTCACCGGGACTTACTATGGCTACACCTTC	CASSFTGTYYGYTF
-	TRBV25-1	TRBJ1-2	TRBD1	TGTGCCAGCAGTGGGCAACTTGGGACAGGGTTCTATGGCTACACCTTC	CASSGQLGTGFYGYTF
medium-sized	TRBV10-3	TRBJ1-5	-	TGTGCCATCAGTGAAATTGGCACGGGGCCCCAGCATTTT	CAISEIGTGPQHF
-	TRBV7-3	TRBJ2-7	TRBD1	TGTGCCAGCACTAACAGGGGAAGCACCTACGAGCAGTACTTC	CASTNRGSTYEQYF
-	TRBV10-2	TRBJ2-5	-	TGCGCCAGCAGTGAGTCGACGCGGGTGCCTGGAGAGACCCAGTACTTC	CASSESTRVPGETQYF
-	TRBV9	TRBJ1-2	-	TGTGCCAGCAGCGCCGGACTAGCGACCGGGGGCGTTGGCTACACCTTC	CASSAGLATGGVGYTF
many	TRBV7-9	TRBJ1-5	-	TGTGCCTCCACTTGGGAGGGGGGGAATCAGCCCCAGCATTTT	CASTWEGGNQPQHF
few	TRBV28	TRBJ2-2	TRBD2	TGTGCCAGCAGGATTCCGGGACTAGCGGGATTGAACACCGGGGAGCTGTTTTTT	CASRIPGLAGLNTGELFF
many	TRBV7-3	TRBJ1-2	-	TGTGCCAGCAGCCAGAACGGAGGGTATGGCTACACCTTC	CASSQNGGYGYTF
-	TRBV29-1	TRBJ1-2	TRBD1	TGCAGCGTTGACCGGACAGGGAATGGCTACACCTTC	CSVDRTGNGYTF
few	TRBV15	TRBJ2-7	TRBD1	TGTGCCACCAGCAGCCAAGACAGGGGCGGCTACGAGCAGTACTTC	CATSSQDRGGYEQYF
many	TRBV7-9	TRBJ2-2	-	TGTGCCAGCAGCTTATACACCGGGGAGCTGTTTTTT	CASSLYTGELFF
-	TRBV20-1	TRBJ2-6	-	TGCAGTGCTAGAAGGACTGAAGCTTTC	CSARRTEAF
many	TRBV13	TRBJ2-2	TRBD1	TGTGCCAGCAGCTACGACAGGGGCGGCACCGGGGAGCTGTTTTTT	CASSYDRGGTGELFF
many	TRBV6-1	TRBJ1-1	-	TGTGCCAGCAGTGAAGTGAAGGGTTTCGTGGTAGCTTTCTTT	CASSEVKGFVVAFF
-	TRBV20-1	TRBJ2-1	TRBD1	TGCAGTGCTAGTTCCCCGGGACAGTTCTCCTACAATGAGCAGTTCTTC	CSASSPGQFSYNEQFF
many	TRBV6-6	TRBJ2-5	TRBD1	TGTGCCACGGGCCCCGGAAACAGGGGGCGTGGAGGGACCCAGTACTTC	CATGPGNRGRGGTQYF
many	TRBV7-6	TRBJ2-7	TRBD2	TGTGCCAGCAGTTCGGCGGGAGGGGCCTACGAGCAGTACTTC	CASSSAGGAYEQYF
-	TRBV7-3	TRBJ1-5	-	TGTGCCAGCAGCTCGGGAGAGACCCAGCATTTT	CASSSGETQHF
medium-sized	TRBV15	TRBJ1-2	TRBD1	TGTGCCACCAAGACAGGGGATAACTATGGCTACACCTTC	CATKTGDNYGYTF
-	TRBV7-8	TRBJ2-7	-	TGTGCCAGCAGCTTAAGTACGGGAGCGGATCGGCAGTACTTC	CASSLSTGADRQYF
-	TRBV20-1	TRBJ2-7	-	TGCAGTGCTAGTCTCGGACTAACGGGAGCTTACGAGCAGTACTTC	CSASLGLTGAYEQYF
-	TRBV7-2	TRBJ2-3	TRBD2	TGCGCCAGCAGCCAACGCGCGGCGGGAGGACGCACAGATACGCAGTATTTT	CASSQRAAGGRTDTQYF
-	TRBV6-5	TRBJ2-7	TRBD1	TGTGCCAGCAGTACGCCGGGGGGACAGGGGATCTACGAGCAGTACTTC	CASSTPGGQGIYEQYF
-	TRBV2	TRBJ1-2	-	TGTGCCAGCAGTGAAGTAGGCGTGTACTATGGCTACACCTTC	CASSEVGVYYGYTF
-	TRBV29-1	TRBJ1-2	-	TGCAGCTTATTGCCGGGGGATGGCTACACCTTC	CSLLPGDGYTF
many	TRBV12-3/TRBV12-4	TRBJ1-1	TRBD1	TGTGCCAGCAGTTTACCGGGACAGGGGGCCGGTGAAGCTTTCTTT	CASSLPGQGAGEAFF
few	TRBV10-3	TRBJ1-3	TRBD1	TGTGCCATCAGTGGTGAGGACAGGGACACCATATATTTT	CAISGEDRDTIYF
many	TRBV24-1	TRBJ1-1	-	TGTGCCACCAAAAGTGGGGGCGCAGACACTGAAGCTTTCTTT	CATKSGGADTEAFF
-	TRBV6-1	TRBJ2-7	TRBD2	TGTGCCGCAGGGGCTAGCGGGAGGGATTACGAGCAGTACTTC	CAAGASGRDYEQYF
-	TRBV30	TRBJ1-6	-	TGTGCCTGGAGTGTACTTCCGGGGAATTCACCCCTCCACTTT	CAWSVLPGNSPLHF
-	TRBV14	TRBJ2-6	-	TGTGCCAGCAGCCCGACCGGGACACCTAGCTCTGGGGCCAACGTCCTGACTTTC	CASSPTGTPSSGANVLTF
many	TRBV5-1	TRBJ2-7	-	TGCGCCAGCAGCTTCGGGCAGGGAAACTACGAGCAGTACTTC	CASSFGQGNYEQYF
-	TRBV7-8	TRBJ2-7	TRBD2	TGTGCCAGCAGCCAACTAGCGGGAGGGCACGAGCAGTACTTC	CASSQLAGGHEQYF
once	TRBV20-1	TRBJ2-5	-	TGCAGTGCTAGCTGGGTGAGCGGGTTAGAGACCCAGTACTTC	CSASWVSGLETQYF
medium-sized	TRBV2	TRBJ1-3	-	TGTGCCAGCAGAGGAGAAAGCGTCTCTGGAAACACCATATATTTT	CASRGESVSGNTIYF
few	TRBV20-1	TRBJ1-5	TRBD1	TGCAGTGCTAGGACAGGGTTGAGTCAGCCCCAGCATTTT	CSARTGLSQPQHF
few	TRBV4-2	TRBJ1-2	TRBD1	TGTGCCAGCAGCCAAGATCATGGACAGGGGCGATCTAACTATGGCTACACCTTC	CASSQDHGQGRSNYGYTF
many	TRBV7-9	TRBJ1-6	-	TGTGCCAGCAGATCGACGGGGGGATCTTATAATTCACCCCTCCACTTT	CASRSTGGSYNSPLHF
-	TRBV27	TRBJ1-5	-	TGTGCCAGCAGTATTGGGACCCAGCATTTT	CASSIGTQHF
-	TRBV7-9	TRBJ2-2	TRBD2	TGTGCCAGCAGCCAGGGACTAGCGGGAAGGGGCACCGGGGAGCTGTTTTTT	CASSQGLAGRGTGELFF
-	TRBV7-2	TRBJ2-3	-	TGTGCCAGCAGCTTAGGGGTAGGGGTTTCAGATACGCAGTATTTT	CASSLGVGVSDTQYF
many	TRBV6-5	TRBJ1-1	-	TGTGCCAGCAGTTACTCGAACATAAACACTGAAGCTTTCTTT	CASSYSNINTEAFF
many	TRBV20-1	TRBJ1-5	-	TGCAGTGCTAGAGACCTCCCCCCACAGTATAGCAATCAGCCCCAGCATTTT	CSARDLPPQYSNQPQHF
-	TRBV15	TRBJ2-7	TRBD1	TGTGCCACCAGCAGAGAACCACAGGGGGCCTCAGAGTACTTC	CATSREPQGASEYF
-	TRBV29-1	TRBJ1-4	TRBD1	TGCAGCGTTGGTTGGACAGGGGGCACTAATGAAAAACTGTTTTTT	CSVGWTGGTNEKLFF